The source of this TCR beta chain is a study of blood T cell repertoires in COVID-19. Study-wide background: Material from acute and convalescent COVID-19 was sourced from the United States, Italy and Spain. PBMCs, B-cell-depleted T cells, or T cells provided the cDNA or gDNA that made up the material.

In the source study's methods: Amplification of reference gene primers was used by the study to estimate nucleated cell counts. The data were produced by immunoSEQ multiplex PCR, yet TCRdb's version contains in-frame clones alone and is incomplete. From that table come the V and J calls and clone size; the DNA was used to work out D and trimming. The sample yields 300,000 to 450,000 clones, roughly 86% seen once. The germline V gene encodes CDR1 LNHDA and CDR2 SQIVND (reference sequence). The junction had 8 bases not matched to a gene; V was cut back by 5 bases and J by 5 bases. This CDR3 comprises 15 residues.

The J gene is TRBJ1-4, the V gene TRBV19; 7 nucleotides line up with TRBD1. Material for sequencing was peripheral blood. The sequence derives from a human donor in a cohort sampled during active COVID-19. CDR3 nucleotides: TGTGCCAGTAGTGGAGGGGGCAGACCGAATGAAAAACTGTTTTTT. Its translation is CASSGGGRPNEKLFF.